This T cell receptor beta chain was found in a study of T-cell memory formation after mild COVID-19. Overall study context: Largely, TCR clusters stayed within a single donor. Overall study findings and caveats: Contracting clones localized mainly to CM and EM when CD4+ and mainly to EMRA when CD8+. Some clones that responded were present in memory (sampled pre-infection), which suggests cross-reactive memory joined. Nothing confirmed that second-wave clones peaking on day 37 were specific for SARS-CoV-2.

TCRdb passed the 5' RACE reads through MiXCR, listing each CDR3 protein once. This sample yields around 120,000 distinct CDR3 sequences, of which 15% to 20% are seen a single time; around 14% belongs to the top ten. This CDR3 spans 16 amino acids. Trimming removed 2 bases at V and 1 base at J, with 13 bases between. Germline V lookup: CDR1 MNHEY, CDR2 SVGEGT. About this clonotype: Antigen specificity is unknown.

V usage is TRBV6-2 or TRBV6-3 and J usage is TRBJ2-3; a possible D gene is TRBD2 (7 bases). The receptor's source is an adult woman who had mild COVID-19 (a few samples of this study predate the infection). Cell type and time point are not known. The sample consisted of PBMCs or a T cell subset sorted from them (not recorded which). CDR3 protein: CASSYGGGWGTDTQYF. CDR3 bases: TGTGCCAGCAGTTACGGCGGGGGCTGGGGCACAGATACGCAGTATTTT.